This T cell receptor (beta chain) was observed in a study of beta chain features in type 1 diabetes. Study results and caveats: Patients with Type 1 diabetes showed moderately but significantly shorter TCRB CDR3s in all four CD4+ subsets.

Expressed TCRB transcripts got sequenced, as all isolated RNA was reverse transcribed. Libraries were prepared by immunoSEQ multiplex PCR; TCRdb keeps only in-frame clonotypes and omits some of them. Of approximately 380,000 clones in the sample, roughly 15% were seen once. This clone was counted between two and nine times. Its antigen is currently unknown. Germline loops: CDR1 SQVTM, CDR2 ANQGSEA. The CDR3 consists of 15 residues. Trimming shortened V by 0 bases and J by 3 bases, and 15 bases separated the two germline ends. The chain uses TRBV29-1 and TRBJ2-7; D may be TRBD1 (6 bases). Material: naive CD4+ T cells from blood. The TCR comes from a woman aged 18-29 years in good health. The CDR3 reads CSVEDTTGKYYEQYF. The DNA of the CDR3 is TGCAGCGTTGAAGATACCACAGGGAAATACTACGAGCAGTACTTC.